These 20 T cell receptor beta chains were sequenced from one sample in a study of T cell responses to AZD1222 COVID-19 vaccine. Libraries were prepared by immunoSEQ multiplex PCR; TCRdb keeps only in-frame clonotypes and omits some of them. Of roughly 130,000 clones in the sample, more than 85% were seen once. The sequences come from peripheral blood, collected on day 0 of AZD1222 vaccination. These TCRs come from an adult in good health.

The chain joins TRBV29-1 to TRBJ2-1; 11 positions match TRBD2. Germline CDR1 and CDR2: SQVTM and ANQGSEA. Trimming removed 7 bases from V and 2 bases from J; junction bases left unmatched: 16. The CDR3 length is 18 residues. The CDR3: CSAQPYPTSGITYNEQFF. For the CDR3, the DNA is TGCAGCGCCCAACCGTACCCGACTAGCGGGATAACCTACAATGAGCAGTTCTTC.

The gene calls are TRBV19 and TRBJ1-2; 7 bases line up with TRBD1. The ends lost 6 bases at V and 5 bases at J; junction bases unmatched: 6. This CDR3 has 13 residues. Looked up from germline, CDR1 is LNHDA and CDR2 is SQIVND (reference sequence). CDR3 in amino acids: CASRGQMSYGYTF. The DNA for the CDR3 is TGTGCCAGTAGGGGACAGATGTCATATGGCTACACCTTC.

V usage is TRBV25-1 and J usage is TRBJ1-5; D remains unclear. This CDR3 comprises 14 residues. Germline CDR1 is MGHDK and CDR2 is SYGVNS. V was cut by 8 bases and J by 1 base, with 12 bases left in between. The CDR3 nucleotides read TGTGCCAGCGGTAGTATAGTAAGCAATCAGCCCCAGCATTTT. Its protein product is CASGSIVSNQPQHF.

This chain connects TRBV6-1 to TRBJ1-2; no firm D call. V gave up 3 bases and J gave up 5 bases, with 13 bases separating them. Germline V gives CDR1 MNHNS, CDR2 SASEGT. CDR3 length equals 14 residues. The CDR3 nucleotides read TGTGCCAGCAGTGACCCTACCCGTGGGTATGGCTACACCTTC. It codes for CASSDPTRGYGYTF.

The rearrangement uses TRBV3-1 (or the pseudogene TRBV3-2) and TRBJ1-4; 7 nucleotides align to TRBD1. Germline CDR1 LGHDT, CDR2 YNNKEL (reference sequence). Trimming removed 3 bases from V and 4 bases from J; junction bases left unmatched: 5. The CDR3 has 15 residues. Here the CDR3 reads CASSQWTGNNEKLFF. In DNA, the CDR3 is TGTGCCAGCAGCCAGTGGACAGGAAATAATGAAAAACTGTTTTTT.

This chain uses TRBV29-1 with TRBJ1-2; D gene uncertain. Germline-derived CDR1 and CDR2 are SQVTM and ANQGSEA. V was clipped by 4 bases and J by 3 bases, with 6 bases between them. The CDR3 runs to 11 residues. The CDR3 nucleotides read TGCAGCGTTGCCGCGGACTATGGCTACACCTTC. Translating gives CSVAADYGYTF.

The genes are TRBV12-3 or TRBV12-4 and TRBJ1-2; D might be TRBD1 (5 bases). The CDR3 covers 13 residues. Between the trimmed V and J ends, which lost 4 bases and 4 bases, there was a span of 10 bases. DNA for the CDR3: TGTGCCAGCAGTTACGACAGACTCTATGGCTACACCTTC. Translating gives CASSYDRLYGYTF.

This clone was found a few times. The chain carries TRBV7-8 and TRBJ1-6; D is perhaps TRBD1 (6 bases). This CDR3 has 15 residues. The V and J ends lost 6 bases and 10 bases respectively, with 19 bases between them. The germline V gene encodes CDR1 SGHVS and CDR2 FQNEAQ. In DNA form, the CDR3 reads TGTGCCAGCAGAATCGACGGGGGCAGGCAATCACCCCTCCACTTT. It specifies CASRIDGGRQSPLHF.

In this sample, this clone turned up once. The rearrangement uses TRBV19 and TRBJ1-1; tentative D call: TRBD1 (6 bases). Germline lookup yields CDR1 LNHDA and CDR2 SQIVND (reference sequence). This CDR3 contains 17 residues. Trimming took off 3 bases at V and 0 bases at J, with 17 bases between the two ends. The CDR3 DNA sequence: TGTGCCAGTAGTATTCTTGCAGGGCAGGGGATGAACACTGAAGCTTTCTTT. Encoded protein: CASSILAGQGMNTEAFF.

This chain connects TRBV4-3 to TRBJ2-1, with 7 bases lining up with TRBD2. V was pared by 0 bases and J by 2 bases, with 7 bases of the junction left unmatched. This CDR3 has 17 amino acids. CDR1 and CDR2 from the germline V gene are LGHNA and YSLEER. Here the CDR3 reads CASSQDLILAAYNEQFF. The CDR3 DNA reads TGCGCCAGCAGCCAAGACCTGATCCTAGCGGCCTACAATGAGCAGTTCTTC.

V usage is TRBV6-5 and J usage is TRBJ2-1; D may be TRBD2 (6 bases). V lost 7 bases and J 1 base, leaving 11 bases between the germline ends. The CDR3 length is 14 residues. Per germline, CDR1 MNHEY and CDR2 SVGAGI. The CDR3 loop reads CASTYGRSYNEQFF. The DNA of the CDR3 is TGTGCCAGCACCTATGGGAGGTCCTACAATGAGCAGTTCTTC.

The DNA of the CDR3 is TGCGCCAGCAGCTTGGGGACGGGGGATGGAAACACCATATATTTT. Encoded protein: CASSLGTGDGNTIYF. The chain is built from TRBV5-1 and TRBJ1-3; TRBD1 is a possible D gene (5 bases). The CDR3 contains 15 residues. Trimming took 0 bases from V and 3 from J, leaving 10 bases between them. Germline V gene lookup returns CDR1 SGHRS and CDR2 YFSETQ.

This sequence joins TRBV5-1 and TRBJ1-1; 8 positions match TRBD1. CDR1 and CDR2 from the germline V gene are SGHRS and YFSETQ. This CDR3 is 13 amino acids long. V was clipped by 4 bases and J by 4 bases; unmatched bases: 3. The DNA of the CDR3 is TGCGCCAGCAGCCCGGACAGGGCCACTGAAGCTTTCTTT. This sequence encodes CASSPDRATEAFF.

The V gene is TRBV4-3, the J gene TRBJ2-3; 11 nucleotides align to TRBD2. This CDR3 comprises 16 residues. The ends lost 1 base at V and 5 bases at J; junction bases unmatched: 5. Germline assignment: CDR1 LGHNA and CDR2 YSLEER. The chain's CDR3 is CASSQGGTSGGDTQYF. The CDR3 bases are TGCGCCAGCAGCCAAGGAGGGACTAGCGGCGGAGATACGCAGTATTTT.

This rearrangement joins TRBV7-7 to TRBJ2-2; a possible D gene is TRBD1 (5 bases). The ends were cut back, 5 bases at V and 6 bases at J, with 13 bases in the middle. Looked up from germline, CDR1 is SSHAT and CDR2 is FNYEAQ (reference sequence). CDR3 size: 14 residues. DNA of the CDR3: TGTGCCAGCAGCCTTTCCAGGGCAGCCGGGGAGCTGTTTTTT. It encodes CASSLSRAAGELFF. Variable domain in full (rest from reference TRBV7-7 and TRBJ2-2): GAGVSQSPRYKVTKRGQDVTLRCDPISSHATLYWYQQALGQGPEFLTYFNYEAQPDKSGLPSDRFSAERPEGSISTLTIQRTEQRDSAMYRCASSLSRAAGELFFGEGSRLTVL.

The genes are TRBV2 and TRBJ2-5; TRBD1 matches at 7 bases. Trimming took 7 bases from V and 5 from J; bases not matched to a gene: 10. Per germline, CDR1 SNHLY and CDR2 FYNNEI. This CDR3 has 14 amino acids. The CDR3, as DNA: TGTGCCAGCAAGGGAGACAGGGCTTCGGAGACCCAGTACTTC. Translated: CASKGDRASETQYF.

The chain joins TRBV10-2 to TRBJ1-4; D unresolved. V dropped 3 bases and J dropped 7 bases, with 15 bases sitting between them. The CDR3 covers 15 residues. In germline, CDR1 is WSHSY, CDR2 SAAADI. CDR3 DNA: TGCGCCAGCAGTGACTCGACCCAGGCAACTGAAAAACTGTTTTTT. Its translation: CASSDSTQATEKLFF.

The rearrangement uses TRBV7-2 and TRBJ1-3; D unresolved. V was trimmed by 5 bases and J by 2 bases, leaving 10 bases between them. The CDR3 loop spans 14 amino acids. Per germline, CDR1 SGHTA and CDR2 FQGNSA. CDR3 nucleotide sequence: TGTGCCAGCAGCCCCCTGGGAGCTGGAAACACCATATATTTT. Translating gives CASSPLGAGNTIYF.

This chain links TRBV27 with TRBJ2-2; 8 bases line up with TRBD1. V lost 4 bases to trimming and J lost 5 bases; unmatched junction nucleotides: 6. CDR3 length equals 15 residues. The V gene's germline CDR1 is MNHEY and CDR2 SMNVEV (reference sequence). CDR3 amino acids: CASSSGQGLTGELFF. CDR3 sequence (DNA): TGTGCCAGCAGTTCCGGACAGGGTTTGACCGGGGAGCTGTTTTTT.

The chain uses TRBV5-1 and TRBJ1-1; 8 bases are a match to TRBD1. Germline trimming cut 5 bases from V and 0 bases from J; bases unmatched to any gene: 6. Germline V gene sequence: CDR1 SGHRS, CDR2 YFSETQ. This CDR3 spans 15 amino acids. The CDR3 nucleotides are TGCGCCAGCAGTCGACAGGGGTTATTGAACACTGAAGCTTTCTTT. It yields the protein CASSRQGLLNTEAFF. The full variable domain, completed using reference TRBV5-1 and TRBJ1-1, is KAGVTQTPRYLIKTRGQQVTLSCSPISGHRSVSWYQQTPGQGLQFLFEYFSETQRNKGNFPGRFSGRQFSNSRSEMNVSTLELGDSALYLCASSRQGLLNTEAFFGQGTRLTVV.